The rows below give T cell receptor beta chains drawn from one sample of a study of blood T cell repertoires in COVID-19. Sequencing used immunoSEQ multiplex PCR; TCRdb keeps in-frame clones, though not all of them. Of about 160,000 clones listed, 70% to 90% are singletons. Input material: peripheral blood. The origin of the receptors is a man between 60 and 75 years old with acute or convalescent COVID-19. Each CDR3 is given with its conserved first and last residue. A D gene is named only where the DNA matches it firmly. Clone size, where shown, is once, few, many, or a class for clones that have expanded.

j_gene: TRBJ1-5; v_gene: TRBV5-5; abundance: .; d_gene: TRBD1; CDR3nt: TGTGCCAGCAGCTTGCGCGCAGGGGGCGATGGGCGCAATCAGCCCCAGCATTTT; CDR3aa: CASSLRAGGDGRNQPQHF
j_gene: TRBJ2-3; v_gene: TRBV24-1; abundance: .; d_gene: .; CDR3nt: TGTGCCACCAGTGATTTCGCAGATACGCAGTATTTT; CDR3aa: CATSDFADTQYF
j_gene: TRBJ2-2; v_gene: TRBV7-3; abundance: .; d_gene: TRBD2; CDR3nt: TGTGCCAGCAGCCTTGGACTAGACCCGAACACCGGGGAGCTGTTTTTT; CDR3aa: CASSLGLDPNTGELFF
j_gene: TRBJ2-3; v_gene: TRBV5-1; abundance: .; d_gene: TRBD2; CDR3nt: TGCGCCAGCAGCTTAGCGGGGGCACCTCGGGATACGCAGTATTTT; CDR3aa: CASSLAGAPRDTQYF
j_gene: TRBJ2-7; v_gene: TRBV30; abundance: .; d_gene: TRBD1; CDR3nt: TGTGCCTGGAACACTGGGACAGGGATCCACGAGCAGTACTTC; CDR3aa: CAWNTGTGIHEQYF
j_gene: TRBJ2-1; v_gene: TRBV7-3; abundance: .; d_gene: .; CDR3nt: TGTGCCAGCAGCTTGTACAAGGGGGCCTACAATGAGCAGTTCTTC; CDR3aa: CASSLYKGAYNEQFF
j_gene: TRBJ1-5; v_gene: TRBV6-6; abundance: .; d_gene: .; CDR3nt: TGTGCCAGCACTGTGGGGGGGGCTGGACAGCCCCAGCATTTT; CDR3aa: CASTVGGAGQPQHF
j_gene: TRBJ1-3; v_gene: TRBV18; abundance: once; d_gene: TRBD1; CDR3nt: TGTGCCAGCTCACCGGGACAGTACGGAAACACCATATATTTT; CDR3aa: CASSPGQYGNTIYF
j_gene: TRBJ2-4; v_gene: TRBV24-1; abundance: few; d_gene: .; CDR3nt: TGTGCCACCAGTGATAGCGGGCAGGGTAGTAACATTCAGTACTTC; CDR3aa: CATSDSGQGSNIQYF
j_gene: TRBJ2-3; v_gene: TRBV5-1; abundance: .; d_gene: TRBD1; CDR3nt: TGCGCCAGCAGCAGACCCGGGACAGATACAGATACGCAGTATTTT; CDR3aa: CASSRPGTDTDTQYF
j_gene: TRBJ1-4; v_gene: TRBV6-5; abundance: once; d_gene: .; CDR3nt: TGTGCCAGCAGTACCTACGGAGGAAAACTGTTTTTT; CDR3aa: CASSTYGGKLFF
j_gene: TRBJ1-5; v_gene: TRBV24-1; abundance: .; d_gene: .; CDR3nt: TGTGCCACCAGTGCCCTGGGGGGGCTCAATCAGCCCCAGCATTTT; CDR3aa: CATSALGGLNQPQHF
j_gene: TRBJ2-2; v_gene: TRBV2; abundance: .; d_gene: .; CDR3nt: TGTGCCAGCAACGAGGGCAGGCCCGGGGAGCTGTTTTTT; CDR3aa: CASNEGRPGELFF
j_gene: TRBJ1-2; v_gene: TRBV2; abundance: .; d_gene: TRBD1; CDR3nt: TGTGCCAGCACTACAGGGGACGGCGGCTACACCTTC; CDR3aa: CASTTGDGGYTF
j_gene: TRBJ1-1; v_gene: TRBV3-1/TRBV3-2; abundance: .; d_gene: .; CDR3nt: TGTGCCAGCAGCCAGGGGGGGAACACTGAAGCTTTCTTT; CDR3aa: CASSQGGNTEAFF
j_gene: TRBJ1-2; v_gene: TRBV5-1; abundance: .; d_gene: TRBD1; CDR3nt: TGCGCCAGCAGCGTGAACAACAGGGGGTTGGTTGGCTACACCTTC; CDR3aa: CASSVNNRGLVGYTF
j_gene: TRBJ1-2; v_gene: TRBV5-1; abundance: .; d_gene: .; CDR3nt: TGCGCCAGCAGCTTGCCGCGGACTGGAAACTATGGCTACACCTTC; CDR3aa: CASSLPRTGNYGYTF
j_gene: TRBJ2-3; v_gene: TRBV24-1; abundance: .; d_gene: TRBD2; CDR3nt: TGTGCCACCAGCTCTAGCGGGGGGCCCAGGGCCACAGATACGCAGTATTTT; CDR3aa: CATSSSGGPRATDTQYF
j_gene: TRBJ1-1; v_gene: TRBV4-3; abundance: once; d_gene: .; CDR3nt: TGCGCCAGCAGCCTCAACGCCGGGGATCGGGCTTTCTTT; CDR3aa: CASSLNAGDRAFF
j_gene: TRBJ1-1; v_gene: TRBV6-5; abundance: .; d_gene: TRBD1; CDR3nt: TGTGCCAGCAGGCTCGACAGGGTAAAAGAAGCTTTCTTT; CDR3aa: CASRLDRVKEAFF
j_gene: TRBJ2-6; v_gene: TRBV4-3; abundance: .; d_gene: TRBD2; CDR3nt: TGCGCCAGCAGCCGGGGTGGCGGGGGGGCAGTATGGGCCAACGTCCTGACTTTC; CDR3aa: CASSRGGGGAVWANVLTF
j_gene: TRBJ1-6; v_gene: TRBV2; abundance: .; d_gene: .; CDR3nt: TGTGCCACCCAAGCCGGGACACATAATTCACCCCTCCACTTT; CDR3aa: CATQAGTHNSPLHF
j_gene: TRBJ1-5; v_gene: TRBV1; abundance: .; d_gene: .; CDR3nt: TGCACCAGCAGCTATTCCGGGATCAGGGGGCCGAGCAATCAGCCCCAGCATTTT; CDR3aa: CTSSYSGIRGPSNQPQHF
j_gene: TRBJ2-1; v_gene: TRBV14; abundance: few; d_gene: .; CDR3nt: TGTGCCAGCAGCCAAAGAGGCGGCGGTGAGCAGTTCTTC; CDR3aa: CASSQRGGGEQFF
j_gene: TRBJ2-2; v_gene: TRBV7-2; abundance: .; d_gene: .; CDR3nt: TGTGCCAGCAGCTCCGGACCGGAGGCCGGGGAGCTGTTTTTT; CDR3aa: CASSSGPEAGELFF
j_gene: TRBJ1-1; v_gene: TRBV9; abundance: .; d_gene: .; CDR3nt: TGTGCCAGCAGCGTTATAGGGGGTGAAGTAGCTTTCTTT; CDR3aa: CASSVIGGEVAFF
j_gene: TRBJ1-2; v_gene: TRBV12-3/TRBV12-4; abundance: .; d_gene: .; CDR3nt: TGTGCCAGCTACTACACGGTACGGGGCTACACCTTC; CDR3aa: CASYYTVRGYTF
j_gene: TRBJ2-1; v_gene: TRBV24-1; abundance: once; d_gene: TRBD2; CDR3nt: TGTGCCACCAGTGGTACGGGGGGGAATGTCTACAATGAGCAGTTCTTC; CDR3aa: CATSGTGGNVYNEQFF
j_gene: TRBJ2-3; v_gene: TRBV9; abundance: .; d_gene: .; CDR3nt: TGTGCCAGCAGCCCCGAGCTGGTGACTAGTCGGAGCACAGATACGCAGTATTTT; CDR3aa: CASSPELVTSRSTDTQYF
j_gene: TRBJ1-1; v_gene: TRBV7-9; abundance: .; d_gene: TRBD1; CDR3nt: TGTGCCAGCAGCTTCGAATCAGGGGGCCTAAACACTGAAGCTTTCTTT; CDR3aa: CASSFESGGLNTEAFF
j_gene: TRBJ1-2; v_gene: TRBV6-5; abundance: .; d_gene: .; CDR3nt: TGTGCCAGCAAGATAGACCCTCGGGCTAACTATGGCTACACCTTC; CDR3aa: CASKIDPRANYGYTF
j_gene: TRBJ1-1; v_gene: TRBV5-1; abundance: .; d_gene: TRBD1; CDR3nt: TGCGCCAGCAGCTTGGGACAGGGAAATCGGATCACTGAAGCTTTCTTT; CDR3aa: CASSLGQGNRITEAFF
j_gene: TRBJ2-3; v_gene: TRBV30; abundance: .; d_gene: .; CDR3nt: TGTGCCTGGAGAGAGTTTGGTACGCAGTATTTT; CDR3aa: CAWREFGTQYF
j_gene: TRBJ1-5; v_gene: TRBV10-2; abundance: .; d_gene: .; CDR3nt: TGCGCCAGCAGTGGTGGGCCGGGGCAGCCCCAGCATTTT; CDR3aa: CASSGGPGQPQHF
j_gene: TRBJ2-2; v_gene: TRBV27; abundance: .; d_gene: .; CDR3nt: TGTGCCAGCAGTTTACTTTACACCGGGGAGCTGTTTTTT; CDR3aa: CASSLLYTGELFF
j_gene: TRBJ1-6; v_gene: TRBV2; abundance: .; d_gene: TRBD1; CDR3nt: TGTGCCAGCAGGACTAACGGACAGGGGAGATCACCCCTCCACTTT; CDR3aa: CASRTNGQGRSPLHF
j_gene: TRBJ1-3; v_gene: TRBV6-5; abundance: few; d_gene: TRBD1; CDR3nt: TGTGCCAGCTACAGGGGATCTGGAAACACCATATATTTT; CDR3aa: CASYRGSGNTIYF
j_gene: TRBJ1-1; v_gene: TRBV9; abundance: .; d_gene: TRBD1; CDR3nt: TGTGCCAGCAGCGCTCAGGGGGCAGTGAACACTGAAGCTTTCTTT; CDR3aa: CASSAQGAVNTEAFF
j_gene: TRBJ2-7; v_gene: TRBV9; abundance: once; d_gene: .; CDR3nt: TGTGCCAGCAGCGCCCACCGCCCCGGGACGGGAGTCTACGAGCAGTACTTC; CDR3aa: CASSAHRPGTGVYEQYF
j_gene: TRBJ1-1; v_gene: TRBV5-1; abundance: .; d_gene: .; CDR3nt: TGCGCCAGCAGCTTGGCGGTGAACACTGAAGCTTTCTTT; CDR3aa: CASSLAVNTEAFF
j_gene: TRBJ1-1; v_gene: TRBV20-1; abundance: .; d_gene: .; CDR3nt: TGCAGTGCTAGTGAACAGCTCTTGAACACTGAAGCTTTCTTT; CDR3aa: CSASEQLLNTEAFF
j_gene: TRBJ1-2; v_gene: TRBV20-1; abundance: .; d_gene: .; CDR3nt: TGCAGTGCGGACAGCAACTATGGCTACACCTTC; CDR3aa: CSADSNYGYTF
j_gene: TRBJ2-1; v_gene: TRBV4-1; abundance: .; d_gene: TRBD2; CDR3nt: TGCGCCAGCAGCCAGCCCGGGACTAGCGGGGAAAATGAGCAGTTCTTC; CDR3aa: CASSQPGTSGENEQFF
j_gene: TRBJ2-5; v_gene: TRBV6-6; abundance: once; d_gene: TRBD1; CDR3nt: TGTGCCAGCAGTGGACCACGAGGGGGCCAGGAGACCCAGTACTTC; CDR3aa: CASSGPRGGQETQYF
j_gene: TRBJ2-2; v_gene: TRBV25-1; abundance: .; d_gene: .; CDR3nt: TGTGCCAGCAATAGGGAGTACGGGGAGCTGTTTTTT; CDR3aa: CASNREYGELFF
j_gene: TRBJ2-7; v_gene: TRBV10-2; abundance: .; d_gene: .; CDR3nt: TGCGCCAGCAGTGACGGTGGGCCCCCGGAGCAGTACTTC; CDR3aa: CASSDGGPPEQYF
j_gene: TRBJ2-2; v_gene: TRBV6-5; abundance: .; d_gene: .; CDR3nt: TGTGCCAGCAGGCCGGGTCCCGGGGAGCTGTTTTTT; CDR3aa: CASRPGPGELFF
j_gene: TRBJ2-7; v_gene: TRBV24-1; abundance: few; d_gene: TRBD1; CDR3nt: TGTGCCACCAGTGGGTTGACAGGGGCCGAGCAGTACTTC; CDR3aa: CATSGLTGAEQYF
j_gene: TRBJ1-4; v_gene: TRBV5-8; abundance: .; d_gene: .; CDR3nt: TGTGCCAGCAAAGGGGGGGCTTATGAAAAACTGTTTTTT; CDR3aa: CASKGGAYEKLFF
j_gene: TRBJ2-2; v_gene: TRBV18; abundance: .; d_gene: .; CDR3nt: TGTGCCAGCTCACCAGGGCTGAACACCGGGGAGCTGTTTTTT; CDR3aa: CASSPGLNTGELFF
j_gene: TRBJ1-3; v_gene: TRBV4-2; abundance: .; d_gene: TRBD1; CDR3nt: TGTGCCAGCAGCCAATCCCGGACAGGGTCGGCCATATATTTT; CDR3aa: CASSQSRTGSAIYF
j_gene: TRBJ1-2; v_gene: TRBV25-1; abundance: .; d_gene: .; CDR3nt: TGTGCCAGCAGGGGAGTGGGAGGCTACACCTTC; CDR3aa: CASRGVGGYTF
j_gene: TRBJ1-2; v_gene: TRBV3-1/TRBV3-2; abundance: .; d_gene: .; CDR3nt: TGTGCCAGCAGCCAAGGGGGAGTTAACTATGGCTACACCTTC; CDR3aa: CASSQGGVNYGYTF
j_gene: TRBJ2-1; v_gene: TRBV29-1; abundance: .; d_gene: .; CDR3nt: TGCAGCGTTGACCTAGATCGGTTGGATGAGCAGTTCTTC; CDR3aa: CSVDLDRLDEQFF
j_gene: TRBJ2-3; v_gene: TRBV7-2; abundance: .; d_gene: TRBD1; CDR3nt: TGTGCCAGCAGTCTCGACAGGGGGGGGACAGATACGCAGTATTTT; CDR3aa: CASSLDRGGTDTQYF